These 7 T cell receptor beta chains were all obtained from the same sample, sequenced in a study of T-cell reconstitution after alpha-beta-depleted transplantation in children. Preparing the TCRbeta library involved the use of unique molecular identifiers. MiXCR, run by TCRdb on the PCR reads, gives a single entry per CDR3 protein. The sample carries around 200,000 distinct CDR3 sequences, approximately 8.4% recorded once. This material consisted of PBMCs, mostly from graft donor cells, taken 360 days after TCRalphabeta/CD19-depleted stem cell transplant. The receptors derive from a male patient under 10 years old who had a stem cell transplant for acute myeloid leukemia, so the T cells may come from the graft donor.

The chain carries TRBV29-1 and TRBJ2-3, with D possibly TRBD1 on 5 matching bases. V gave up 4 bases and J gave up 1 base, with 15 bases separating them. The germline gives CDR1 SQVTM, CDR2 ANQGSEA. The CDR3 covers 15 residues. DNA of the CDR3: TGCAGCGTTGCGGCTTTAGGGGATGGCACAGATACGCAGTATTTT. This codes for CSVAALGDGTDTQYF.

This clonotype was observed a few times. The chain combines TRBV28 with TRBJ1-2; 7 bases are shared with TRBD1. The V segment lost 11 bases and the J segment 5 bases; nucleotides outside the gene matches: 11. The CDR3 contains 13 residues. Germline V gene data show CDR1 as MDHEN and CDR2 as SYDVKM. CDR3 in DNA: TGTGCCTGTTCATCGGGACAGATATATGGCTACACCTTC. Translation gives CACSSGQIYGYTF.

With regard to this clonotype: A much larger clonotype is one base distant, so this may be a read error. Since no conserved phenylalanine or tryptophan closes the CDR3, a read error is the likely cause. V usage is TRBV5-1 and J usage is TRBJ2-7; perhaps TRBD2 as D (6 bases). CDR3 length equals 13 residues. In germline, CDR1 is SGHRS, CDR2 YFSETQ. V lost 2 bases and J 3 bases, leaving 9 bases between the germline ends. The DNA of the CDR3 is TGCGCCAGCAGCTTAGTGGGGGGCTACGAGCAGTACTAC. Translating it yields CASSLVGGYEQYY.

The table lists this clonotype with a few counts. V usage is TRBV4-2 and J usage is TRBJ2-1; 7 nucleotides match TRBD1. V was pared by 3 bases and J by 7 bases, with 6 bases of the junction left unmatched. CDR3 size: 14 residues. Germline CDR1 LGHNA, CDR2 YNFKEQ. The CDR3, as DNA: TGTGCCAGCAGCCAGTACCACAGGGGAAATGAGCAGTTCTTC. Amino acid sequence: CASSQYHRGNEQFF.

This clonotype has ten or more counts. The V gene is TRBV20-1, the J gene TRBJ2-2; possibly TRBD1 or TRBD2 for D (6 bases each). Trimming took 6 bases from V and 0 from J, leaving 20 bases between them. This CDR3 has 17 amino acids. CDR1 and CDR2 from the germline V gene are DFQATT and SNEGSKA (reference sequence). CDR3 region: CSAPRRGRGANTGELFF. As DNA, the CDR3 is TGCAGTGCCCCACGGAGGGGCAGGGGAGCGAACACCGGGGAGCTGTTTTTT.

This clonotype was detected only a few times. This sequence joins TRBV20-1 and TRBJ2-1, with TRBD1 as a possible D gene (5 bases). The CDR3 consists of 16 residues. With 5 bases removed from V and 8 bases from J, the gap between germline ends came to 25 bases. The germline CDR1 and CDR2 sequences are DFQATT and SNEGSKA (reference sequence). The CDR3 reads CSADPPSGSNFDEQFF. The CDR3 DNA follows: TGCAGTGCTGATCCCCCCTCAGGGTCAAATTTCGATGAGCAGTTCTTC.

This clonotype has only a few counts. The chain employs TRBV4-3 and TRBJ2-7, with D perhaps TRBD1 (6 bases). V shed 4 bases and J shed 2 bases, with 12 bases lying between them. CDR1 and CDR2 (germline): LGHNA, YSLEER. The CDR3 contains 14 residues. The CDR3 DNA sequence: TGCGCCAGCAGCCGACAGGTGGGGGCCTACGAGCAGTACTTC. Amino acid sequence: CASSRQVGAYEQYF.